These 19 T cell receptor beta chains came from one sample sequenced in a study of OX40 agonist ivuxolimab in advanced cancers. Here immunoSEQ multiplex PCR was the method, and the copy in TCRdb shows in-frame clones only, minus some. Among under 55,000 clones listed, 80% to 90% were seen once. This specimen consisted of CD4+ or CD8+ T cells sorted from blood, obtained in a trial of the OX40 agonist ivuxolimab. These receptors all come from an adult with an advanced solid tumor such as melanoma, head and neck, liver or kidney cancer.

CDR3 sequence (DNA): TGTGCCAGCATGAGTAATGAAAAACTGTTTTTT. It encodes CASMSNEKLFF. V usage is TRBV27 and J usage is TRBJ1-4, with no clear D. Trimming removed 7 bases at V and 4 bases at J, with 4 bases between. This CDR3 comprises 11 residues. Germline V gene lookup returns CDR1 MNHEY and CDR2 SMNVEV (reference sequence). Using reference TRBV27 and TRBJ1-4 for the parts outside the CDR3, the full variable domain is EAQVTQNPRYLITVTGKKLTVTCSQNMNHEYMSWYRQDPGLGLRQIYYSMNVEVTDKGDVPEGYKVSRKEKRNFPLILESPSPNQTSLYFCASMSNEKLFFGSGTQLSVL.

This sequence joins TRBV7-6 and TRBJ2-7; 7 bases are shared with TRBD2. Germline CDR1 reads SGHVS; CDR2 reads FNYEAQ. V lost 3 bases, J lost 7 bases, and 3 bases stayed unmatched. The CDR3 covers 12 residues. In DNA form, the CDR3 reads TGTGCCAGCAGCTTCCCCGGGGGGGAGCAGTACTTC. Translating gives CASSFPGGEQYF.

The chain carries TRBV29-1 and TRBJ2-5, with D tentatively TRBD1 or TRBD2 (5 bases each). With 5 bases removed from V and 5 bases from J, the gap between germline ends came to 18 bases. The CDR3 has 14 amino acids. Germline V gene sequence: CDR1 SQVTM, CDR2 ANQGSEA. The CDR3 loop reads CSVTGTPKRETQYF. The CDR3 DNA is TGCAGCGTTACCGGGACCCCGAAGAGGGAGACCCAGTACTTC.

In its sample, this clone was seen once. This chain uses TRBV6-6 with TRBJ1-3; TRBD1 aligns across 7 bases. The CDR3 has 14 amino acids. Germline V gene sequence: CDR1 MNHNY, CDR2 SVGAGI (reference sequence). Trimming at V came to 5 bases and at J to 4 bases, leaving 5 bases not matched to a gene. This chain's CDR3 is CASSNDRDGNTIYF. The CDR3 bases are TGTGCCAGCAGTAACGACAGGGACGGAAACACCATATATTTT.

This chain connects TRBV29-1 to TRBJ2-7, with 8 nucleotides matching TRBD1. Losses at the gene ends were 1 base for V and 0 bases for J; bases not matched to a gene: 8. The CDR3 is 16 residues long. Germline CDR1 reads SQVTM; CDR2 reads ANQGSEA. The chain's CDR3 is CSVEALTGALSYEQYF. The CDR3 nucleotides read TGCAGCGTTGAAGCTCTGACAGGGGCCCTCTCCTACGAGCAGTACTTC.

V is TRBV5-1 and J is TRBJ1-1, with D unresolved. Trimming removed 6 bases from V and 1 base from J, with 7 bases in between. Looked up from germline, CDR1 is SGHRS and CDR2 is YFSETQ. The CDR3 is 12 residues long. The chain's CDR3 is CASIGGNTEAFF. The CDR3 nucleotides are TGCGCCAGCATAGGAGGGAACACTGAAGCTTTCTTT.

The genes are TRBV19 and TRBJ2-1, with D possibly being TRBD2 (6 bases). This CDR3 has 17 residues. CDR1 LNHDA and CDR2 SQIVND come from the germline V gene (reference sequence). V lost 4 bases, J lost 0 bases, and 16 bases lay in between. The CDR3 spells CASSNPYRGSSYNEQFF. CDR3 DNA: TGTGCCAGTAGTAACCCCTATCGGGGGAGCTCCTACAATGAGCAGTTCTTC.

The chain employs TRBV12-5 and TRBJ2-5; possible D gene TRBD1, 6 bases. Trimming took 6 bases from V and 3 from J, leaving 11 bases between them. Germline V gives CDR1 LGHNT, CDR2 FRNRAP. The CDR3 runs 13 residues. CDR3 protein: CASGPPGEETQYF. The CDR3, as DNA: TGTGCTAGTGGCCCTCCAGGGGAAGAGACCCAGTACTTC.

The CDR3 sequence: CASSTTGTGGYEQYF. The DNA of the CDR3 is TGTGCCAGCAGTACTACCGGGACAGGGGGTTACGAGCAGTACTTC. The V gene is TRBV6-1, the J gene TRBJ2-7; 11 bases are a match to TRBD1. The CDR3 length is 15 residues. CDR1 and CDR2 (germline): MNHNS, SASEGT. The ends lost 5 bases at V and 4 bases at J; junction bases unmatched: 7.

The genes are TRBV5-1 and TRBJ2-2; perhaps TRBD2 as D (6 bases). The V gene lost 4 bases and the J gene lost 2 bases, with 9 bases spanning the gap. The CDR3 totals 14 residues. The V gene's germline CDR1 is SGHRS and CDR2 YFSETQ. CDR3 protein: CASSRLENTGELFF. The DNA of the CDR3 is TGCGCCAGCAGCCGACTAGAAAACACCGGGGAGCTGTTTTTT.

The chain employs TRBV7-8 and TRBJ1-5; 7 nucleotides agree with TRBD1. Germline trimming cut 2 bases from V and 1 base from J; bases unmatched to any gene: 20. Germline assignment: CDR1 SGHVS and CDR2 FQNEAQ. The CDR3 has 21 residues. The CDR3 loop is CASSLSSPYRIDRASNQPQHF. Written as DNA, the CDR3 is TGTGCCAGCAGCTTAAGCAGCCCCTACCGAATTGACAGGGCCAGCAATCAGCCCCAGCATTTT.

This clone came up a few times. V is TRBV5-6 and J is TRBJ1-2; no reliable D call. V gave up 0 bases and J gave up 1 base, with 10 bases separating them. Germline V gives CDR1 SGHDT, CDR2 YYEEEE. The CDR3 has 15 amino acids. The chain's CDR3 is CASSLERQFNYGYTF. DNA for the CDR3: TGTGCCAGCAGCTTGGAACGGCAGTTTAACTATGGCTACACCTTC. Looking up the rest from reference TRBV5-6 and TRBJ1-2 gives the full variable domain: DAGVTQSPTHLIKTRGQQVTLRCSPKSGHDTVSWYQQALGQGPQFIFQYYEEEERQRGNFPDRFSGHQFPNYSSELNVNALLLGDSALYLCASSLERQFNYGYTFGSGTRLTVV.

CDR3 protein: CASSGQVNQPQHF. The CDR3 DNA sequence: TGTGCCAGCAGCGGACAGGTCAATCAGCCCCAGCATTTT. This chain uses TRBV9 with TRBJ1-5, with D tentatively TRBD1 (6 bases). The CDR3 is 13 amino acids. From germline, CDR1 is SGDLS and CDR2 YYNGEE. Trimming shortened V by 3 bases and J by 3 bases, and 7 bases separated the two germline ends.

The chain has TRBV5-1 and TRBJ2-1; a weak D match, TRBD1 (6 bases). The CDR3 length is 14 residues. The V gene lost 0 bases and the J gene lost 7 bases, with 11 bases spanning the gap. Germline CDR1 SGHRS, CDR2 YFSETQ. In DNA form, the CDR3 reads TGCGCCAGCAGCTTGGCCTACAGGGCAAATGAGCAGTTCTTC. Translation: CASSLAYRANEQFF. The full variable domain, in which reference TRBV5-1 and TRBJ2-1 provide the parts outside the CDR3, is KAGVTQTPRYLIKTRGQQVTLSCSPISGHRSVSWYQQTPGQGLQFLFEYFSETQRNKGNFPGRFSGRQFSNSRSEMNVSTLELGDSALYLCASSLAYRANEQFFGPGTRLTVL.

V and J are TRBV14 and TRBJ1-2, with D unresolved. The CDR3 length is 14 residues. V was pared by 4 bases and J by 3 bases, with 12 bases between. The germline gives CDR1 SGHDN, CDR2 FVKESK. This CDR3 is CASSPPGLYYGYTF. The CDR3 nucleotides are TGTGCCAGCAGCCCCCCGGGATTATACTATGGCTACACCTTC. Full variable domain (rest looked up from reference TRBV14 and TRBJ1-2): EAGVTQFPSHSVIEKGQTVTLRCDPISGHDNLYWYRRVMGKEIKFLLHFVKESKQDESGMPNNRFLAERTGGTYSTLKVQPAELEDSGVYFCASSPPGLYYGYTFGSGTRLTVV.

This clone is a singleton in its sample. Here the CDR3 reads CASSRRQVPYEQYF. Written as DNA, the CDR3 is TGTGCCAGCAGCAGAAGACAGGTCCCCTACGAGCAGTACTTC. The rearrangement uses TRBV5-8 and TRBJ2-7; maybe TRBD1 (6 bases). The germline V gene has CDR1 SGHTS and CDR2 YDEGEE. Trimming left V 4 bases short and J 2 bases short, with 13 bases between. This CDR3 spans 14 amino acids.

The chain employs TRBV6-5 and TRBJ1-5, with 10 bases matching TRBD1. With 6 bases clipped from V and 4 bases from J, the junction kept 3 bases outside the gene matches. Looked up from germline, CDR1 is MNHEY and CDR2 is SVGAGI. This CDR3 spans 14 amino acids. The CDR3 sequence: CASRGQGINQPQHF. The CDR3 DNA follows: TGTGCCAGCAGGGGACAGGGGATTAATCAGCCCCAGCATTTT.

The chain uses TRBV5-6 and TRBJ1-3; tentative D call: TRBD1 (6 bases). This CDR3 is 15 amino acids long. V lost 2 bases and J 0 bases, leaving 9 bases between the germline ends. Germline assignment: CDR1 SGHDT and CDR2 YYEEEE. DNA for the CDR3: TGTGCCAGCAGCTTTGGACAGCTCTCTGGAAACACCATATATTTT. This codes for CASSFGQLSGNTIYF.

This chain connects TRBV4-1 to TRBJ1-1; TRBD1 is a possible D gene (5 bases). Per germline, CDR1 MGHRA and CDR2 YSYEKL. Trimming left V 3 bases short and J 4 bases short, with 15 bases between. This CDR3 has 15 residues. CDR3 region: CASSHQTGTGTEAFF. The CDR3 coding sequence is TGCGCCAGCAGCCATCAAACCGGGACGGGCACTGAAGCTTTCTTT.